This is a list of T cell receptor beta chains from one sample in a study of metastatic and nonmetastatic thyroid tumors. TCRdb redid the clone calls on the PCR reads using MiXCR. Among about 59,000 clones listed, 15% to 20% were seen once. The sequencing input was blood. All receptors derive from a male donor with papillary thyroid cancer or a benign thyroid nodule (not recorded which). Some clones in this sample may be carry-over from other donors' samples. The CDR3 runs from the conserved cysteine through the conserved F or W. Each record gives: D gene, clone size, V gene, J gene, CDR3 protein, CDR3 DNA. A D gene is named only where the DNA matches it firmly. Rows give clone size only sometimes, using once, few, many, or a class for an expanded clone.

>.|.|TRBV12-3/TRBV12-4|TRBJ2-2
CASSPTSTGELFF
TGTGCCAGCAGTCCCACTAGCACCGGGGAGCTGTTTTTT
>.|many|TRBV27|TRBJ1-1
CASSLSGVGTEAFF
TGTGCCAGCAGTTTATCAGGGGTTGGGACTGAAGCTTTCTTT
>.|many|TRBV15|TRBJ1-1
CATSRQVRGLDTEAFF
TGTGCCACCAGCAGACAGGTTCGGGGTTTGGACACTGAAGCTTTCTTT
>.|once|TRBV5-1|TRBJ1-1
CASSLIPGERAEAFF
TGCGCCAGCAGCTTGATCCCCGGGGAGAGGGCTGAAGCTTTCTTT
>.|.|TRBV6-5|TRBJ2-1
CASSYGSGPKYNEQFF
TGTGCCAGCAGTTACGGTTCGGGGCCGAAATACAATGAGCAGTTCTTC
>TRBD1|many|TRBV6-5|TRBJ1-1
CASSYSGQGITEAFF
TGTGCCAGCAGTTACTCGGGACAGGGAATCACTGAAGCTTTCTTT
>.|few|TRBV5-1|TRBJ1-5
CASSLSGDQPQHF
TGCGCCAGCAGCTTGTCGGGAGACCAGCCCCAGCATTTT
>.|.|TRBV6-5|TRBJ1-1
CASSSSWRAGSTEAFF
TGTGCCAGCAGTTCGTCTTGGCGGGCAGGGAGCACTGAAGCTTTCTTT
>.|.|TRBV4-1|TRBJ2-7
CASIHPGTHYEQYF
TGCGCCAGCATCCACCCTGGGACCCACTACGAGCAGTACTTC
>TRBD1|many|TRBV5-1|TRBJ1-1
CATAAGQGLEAFF
TGCGCCACCGCGGCGGGACAGGGCCTTGAAGCTTTCTTT
>TRBD2|.|TRBV20-1|TRBJ2-2
CSALAGWRTGELFF
TGCAGTGCCTTAGCGGGGTGGCGCACCGGGGAGCTGTTTTTT
>.|many|TRBV4-2|TRBJ1-2
CASSQVGGVNYGYTF
TGTGCCAGCAGCCAAGTAGGGGGAGTCAACTATGGCTACACCTTC
>.|many|TRBV5-5|TRBJ2-7
CASSPTENPYEQYF
TGTGCCAGCAGCCCTACAGAGAACCCCTACGAGCAGTACTTC
>TRBD1|.|TRBV6-5|TRBJ1-6
CASSYPSVQGSLDSPLHF
TGTGCCAGCAGTTACCCCTCGGTACAGGGGAGTTTGGATTCACCCCTCCACTTT
>.|.|TRBV3-1|TRBJ2-6
CASSQQTGANVLTF
TGTGCCAGCAGCCAACAAACTGGGGCCAACGTCCTGACTTTC
>.|many|TRBV6-1|TRBJ1-2
CASSEGGASNYGYTF
TGTGCCAGCAGTGAAGGAGGGGCGTCTAACTATGGCTACACCTTC
>.|.|TRBV30|TRBJ1-6
CAWSVGTTNSPLHF
TGTGCCTGGAGTGTAGGGACAACTAATTCACCCCTCCACTTT
>.|.|TRBV7-6|TRBJ2-1
CASSRTRLSNNEQFF
TGTGCCAGCAGCCGCACCCGCTTGAGTAACAATGAGCAGTTCTTC
>.|many|TRBV4-1|TRBJ1-3
CASSPGGGAGSGNTIYF
TGCGCCAGCAGCCCGGGGGGAGGCGCCGGGTCTGGAAACACCATATATTTT
>.|many|TRBV3-1|TRBJ1-4
CASSQETYDGSLKRGSPPNEKLFF
TGTGCCAGCAGCCAAGAAACCTATGACGGAAGTCTGAAGAGAGGGAGTCCCCCTAATGAAAAACTGTTTTTT
>TRBD1|many|TRBV24-1|TRBJ1-2
CATEHPGQIYEGYTF
TGTGCCACCGAACACCCGGGACAGATATACGAAGGCTACACCTTC
>TRBD2|many|TRBV20-1|TRBJ2-2
CSARDLGTSGRTGELFF
TGCAGTGCTAGAGATCTGGGCACTAGCGGGAGGACCGGGGAGCTGTTTTTT
>.|many|TRBV19|TRBJ2-7
CASSTEQGIMYEQYF
TGTGCCAGTAGTACCGAACAGGGAATTATGTACGAGCAGTACTTC
>.|many|TRBV19|TRBJ2-7
CARRGLSYEQYF
TGTGCCAGAAGAGGGCTCTCCTACGAGCAGTACTTC
>.|.|TRBV20-1|TRBJ2-7
CSARVDSYEQYF
TGCAGTGCTAGAGTTGACTCCTACGAGCAGTACTTC
>.|.|TRBV5-6|TRBJ2-7
CASSLRREGVRSYEQYF
TGTGCCAGCAGCTTAAGACGAGAGGGCGTTAGGTCCTACGAGCAGTACTTC
>.|many|TRBV28|TRBJ1-5
CASSLEGHLMSNQPQHF
TGTGCCAGCAGTTTGGAGGGACACCTAATGAGCAATCAGCCCCAGCATTTT
>.|.|TRBV10-1|TRBJ2-1
CASSEAGTRKNEQFF
TGCGCCAGCAGTGAGGCGGGGACGCGTAAAAATGAGCAGTTCTTC
>.|many|TRBV19|TRBJ1-6
CASSIDYSTSPLHF
TGTGCCAGTAGTATAGATTATTCGACTTCACCCCTCCACTTT
>TRBD1|many|TRBV6-1|TRBJ2-3
CASSTLQGRTDTQYF
TGTGCCAGCAGCACCTTACAGGGGCGCACAGATACGCAGTATTTT
>.|many|TRBV5-4|TRBJ2-7
CASSLLGSAHEQYF
TGTGCCAGCAGCTTGCTGGGGAGCGCCCACGAGCAGTACTTC